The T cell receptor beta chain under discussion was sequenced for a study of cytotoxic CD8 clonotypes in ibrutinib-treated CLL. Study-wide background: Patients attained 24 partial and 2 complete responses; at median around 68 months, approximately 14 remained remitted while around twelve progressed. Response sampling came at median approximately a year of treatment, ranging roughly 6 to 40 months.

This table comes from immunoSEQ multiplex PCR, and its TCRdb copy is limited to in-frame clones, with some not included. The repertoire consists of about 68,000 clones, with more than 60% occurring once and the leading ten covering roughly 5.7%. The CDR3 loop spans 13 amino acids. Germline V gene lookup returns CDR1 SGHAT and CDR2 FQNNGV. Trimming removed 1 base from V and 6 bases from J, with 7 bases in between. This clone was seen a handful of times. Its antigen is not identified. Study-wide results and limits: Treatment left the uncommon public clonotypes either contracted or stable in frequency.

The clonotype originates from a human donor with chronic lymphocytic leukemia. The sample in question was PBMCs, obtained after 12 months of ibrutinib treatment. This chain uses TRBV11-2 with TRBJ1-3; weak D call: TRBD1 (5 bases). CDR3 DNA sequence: TGTGCCAGCAGCTTAGGGGACCAAAACACCATATATTTT. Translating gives CASSLGDQNTIYF.